This is a list of T cell receptor beta chains from one sample in a study of tumor-infiltrating lymphocytes in glioblastoma multiforme. TCRdb redid the calling of the multiplex PCR reads with MiXCR, one entry per CDR3 protein. This sample has roughly 15,000 distinct CDR3 sequences, with over 65% found just once. Specimen: brain tumor tissue. The source is a male donor with glioblastoma. Both conserved end residues are part of each CDR3. The order of the fields is J gene, CDR3 length, D gene, clone size, V gene, CDR3 DNA, CDR3 protein. D genes are given only for firm matches. Clone sizes are given selectively: once, few, many, or a class where the clone is expanded.

J: TRBJ2-3; length: 16; D: .; size: .; V: TRBV6-1; DNA: TGTGCCAGCAGTGAGGCCCGGGGGCAGGGATCGGATACGCAGTATTTT; CDR3: CASSEARGQGSDTQYF
J: TRBJ2-7; length: 14; D: TRBD2; size: .; V: TRBV30; DNA: TGTGTCTGGAGGGCGCCTGGCGGGAGTTACGAGCAGTACTTT; CDR3: CVWRAPGGSYEQYF
J: TRBJ2-3; length: 17; D: .; size: many; V: TRBV20-1; DNA: TGCAGTGTCGCGTGGTTATCACAGGGACTTAGCACAGATACGCAGTATTTT; CDR3: CSVAWLSQGLSTDTQYF
J: TRBJ2-7; length: 17; D: TRBD2; size: .; V: TRBV5-6; DNA: TGTGCCAGCAGCTATGGACTAGCGGGAGTAGCCTCCTACGAGCAGTACTTC; CDR3: CASSYGLAGVASYEQYF
J: TRBJ2-3; length: 12; D: .; size: .; V: TRBV5-8; DNA: TGTGCCGGCTGCCGGGGGACAGATACGCAGTATTTT; CDR3: CAGCRGTDTQYF
J: TRBJ2-1; length: 10; D: TRBD2; size: .; V: TRBV20-1; DNA: TGCAGTGCGAGGGGACTAGCGCGATTCTTC; CDR3: CSARGLARFF
J: TRBJ1-6; length: 14; D: .; size: once; V: TRBV6-5; DNA: TGTGCCAGCAACCGCACGGGTCGAAATTCACCCCTCCACTTT; CDR3: CASNRTGRNSPLHF
J: TRBJ1-5; length: 20; D: .; size: once; V: TRBV20-1; DNA: TGCAGTGCTAGTCGCCCGGGACTAGCGGAAGGGCCGAGTAGCACAGATACGCAGCATTTT; CDR3: CSASRPGLAEGPSSTDTQHF
J: TRBJ2-7; length: 15; D: TRBD1; size: .; V: TRBV12-3/TRBV12-4; DNA: TGTGCCAGCAGCCCCTGGGGACAGAGCAAGGTCGAGCAGTACTTC; CDR3: CASSPWGQSKVEQYF
J: TRBJ2-1; length: 15; D: .; size: .; V: TRBV11-2; DNA: TGTGTCAGCAGCTACGGCGTGGGAACCCTGAATGGGCAGTTCTTC; CDR3: CVSSYGVGTLNGQFF
J: TRBJ2-3; length: 15; D: .; size: .; V: TRBV11-1; DNA: TGTGCCACCAGCTTGACTAGTGGTCCCACAGATATGCAGTATTTT; CDR3: CATSLTSGPTDMQYF
J: TRBJ2-7; length: 14; D: .; size: medium-sized; V: TRBV5-1; DNA: TGCGCCAGCAGCTCCATACCAAATGACTACGAGCAGTACTTC; CDR3: CASSSIPNDYEQYF
J: TRBJ2-5; length: 13; D: .; size: .; V: TRBV11-2; DNA: TGTGCCAGGAGCCGGGGGTGGGGAGAGACCCAGTACTTC; CDR3: CARSRGWGETQYF
J: TRBJ2-1; length: 13; D: .; size: .; V: TRBV6-2/TRBV6-3; DNA: TGTGTCAGCAGACCCGGGGGAATCAATGAGCAGTTATTC; CDR3: CVSRPGGINEQLF
J: TRBJ1-5; length: 12; D: .; size: .; V: TRBV6-6; DNA: TGTGCCAGCAGTCTCGCCGATCAGCCCCAGCATTTT; CDR3: CASSLADQPQHF
J: TRBJ1-1; length: 12; D: .; size: large; V: TRBV20-1; DNA: TGCAGTGCTAGTCGGCAGAGCACTGAAGCTTTCTTT; CDR3: CSASRQSTEAFF